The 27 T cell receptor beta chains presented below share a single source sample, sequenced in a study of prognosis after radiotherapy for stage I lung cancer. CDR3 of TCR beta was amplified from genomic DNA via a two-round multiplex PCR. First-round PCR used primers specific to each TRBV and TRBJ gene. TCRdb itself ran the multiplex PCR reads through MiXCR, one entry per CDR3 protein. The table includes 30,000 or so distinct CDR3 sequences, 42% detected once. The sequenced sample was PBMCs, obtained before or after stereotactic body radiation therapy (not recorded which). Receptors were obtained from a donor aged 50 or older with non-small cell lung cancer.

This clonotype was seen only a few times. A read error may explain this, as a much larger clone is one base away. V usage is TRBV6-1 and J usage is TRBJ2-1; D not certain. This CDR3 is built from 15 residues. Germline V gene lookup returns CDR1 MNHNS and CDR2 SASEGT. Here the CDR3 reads CSSSRFESSYNEQFF. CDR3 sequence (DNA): TGTTCCAGCAGCCGATTCGAAAGCTCCTACAATGAGCAGTTCTTC.

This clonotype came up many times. Here the CDR3 reads CASSSASRGANVLTF. For the CDR3, the DNA is TGTGCCAGCAGTTCCGCGTCACGAGGGGCCAACGTCCTGACTTTC. J is TRBJ2-6 and V is TRBV28; D is ambiguous. The germline CDR1 and CDR2 sequences are MDHEN and SYDVKM. Trimming cost V 4 bases and J 4 bases, with 11 bases left between them. The length of the CDR3 is 15 residues.

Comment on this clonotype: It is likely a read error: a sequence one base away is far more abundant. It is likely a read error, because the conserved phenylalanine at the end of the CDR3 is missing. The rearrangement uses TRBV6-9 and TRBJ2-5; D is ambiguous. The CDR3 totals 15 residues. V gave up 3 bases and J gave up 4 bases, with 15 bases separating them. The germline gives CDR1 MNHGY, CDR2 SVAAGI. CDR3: CASSYSGRKGETQYL. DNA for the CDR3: TGTGCCAGCAGTTACTCCGGCAGGAAGGGAGAGACCCAGTACTTA.

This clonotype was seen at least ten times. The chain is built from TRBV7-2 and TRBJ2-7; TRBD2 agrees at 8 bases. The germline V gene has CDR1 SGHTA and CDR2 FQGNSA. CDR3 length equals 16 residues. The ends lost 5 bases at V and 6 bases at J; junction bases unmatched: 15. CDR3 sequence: CASSPPLRGANPEQYF. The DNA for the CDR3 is TGTGCCAGCAGCCCGCCATTGCGGGGGGCAAACCCCGAGCAGTACTTC.

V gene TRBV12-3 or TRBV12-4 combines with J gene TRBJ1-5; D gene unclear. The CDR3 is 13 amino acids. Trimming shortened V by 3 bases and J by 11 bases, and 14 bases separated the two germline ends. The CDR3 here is CASSFAFEQTQHF. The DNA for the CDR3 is TGTGCCAGCAGTTTTGCCTTCGAACAGACCCAGCATTTT.

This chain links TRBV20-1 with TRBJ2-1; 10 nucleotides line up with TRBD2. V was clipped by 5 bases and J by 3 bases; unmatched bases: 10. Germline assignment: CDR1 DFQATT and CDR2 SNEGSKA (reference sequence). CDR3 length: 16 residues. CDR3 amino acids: CSAAPLAGGLYNEQFF. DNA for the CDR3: TGCAGTGCTGCCCCTTTAGCGGGAGGCCTCTACAATGAGCAGTTCTTC.

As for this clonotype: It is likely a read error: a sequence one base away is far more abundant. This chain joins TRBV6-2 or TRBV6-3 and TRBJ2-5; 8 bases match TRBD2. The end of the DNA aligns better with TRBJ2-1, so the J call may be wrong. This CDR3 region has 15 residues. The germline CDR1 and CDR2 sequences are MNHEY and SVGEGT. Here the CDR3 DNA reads TGTGCCAGCAGACAACTAGCGGTGAGCCCAAATGAGCAGTTCTTC. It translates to CASRQLAVSPNEQFF.

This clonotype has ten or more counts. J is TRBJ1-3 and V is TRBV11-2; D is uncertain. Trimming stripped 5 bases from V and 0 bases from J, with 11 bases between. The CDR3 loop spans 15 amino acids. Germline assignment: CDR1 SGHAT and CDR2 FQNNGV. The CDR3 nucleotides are TGTGCCAGCAGCCCTACCCCCAGCTCTGGAAACACCATATATTTT. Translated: CASSPTPSSGNTIYF.

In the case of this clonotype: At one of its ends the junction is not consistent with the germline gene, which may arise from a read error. The CDR3 DNA sequence: TGCAGCTTCCGGGACACTAACACTGAAGCTTTCTTC. Its translation: CSFRDTNTEAFF. The chain carries TRBV20-1 and TRBJ1-1; tentatively, D is TRBD1 (6 bases). The length of the CDR3 is 12 residues. Germline loops: CDR1 DFQATT, CDR2 SNEGSKA (reference sequence).

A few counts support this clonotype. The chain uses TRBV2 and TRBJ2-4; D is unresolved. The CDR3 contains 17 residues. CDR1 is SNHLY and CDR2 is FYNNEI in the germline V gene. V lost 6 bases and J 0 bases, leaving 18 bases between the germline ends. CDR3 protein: CASSVTKEILAKNIQYF. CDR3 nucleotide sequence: TGTGCCAGCAGCGTCACAAAGGAGATTTTAGCCAAAAACATTCAGTACTTC.

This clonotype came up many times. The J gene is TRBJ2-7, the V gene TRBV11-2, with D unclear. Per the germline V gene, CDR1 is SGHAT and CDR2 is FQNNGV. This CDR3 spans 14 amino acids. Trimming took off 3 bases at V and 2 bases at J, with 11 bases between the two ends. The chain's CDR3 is CASSLTDATYEQYF. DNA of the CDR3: TGTGCCAGCAGCTTGACCGACGCCACCTACGAGCAGTACTTC.

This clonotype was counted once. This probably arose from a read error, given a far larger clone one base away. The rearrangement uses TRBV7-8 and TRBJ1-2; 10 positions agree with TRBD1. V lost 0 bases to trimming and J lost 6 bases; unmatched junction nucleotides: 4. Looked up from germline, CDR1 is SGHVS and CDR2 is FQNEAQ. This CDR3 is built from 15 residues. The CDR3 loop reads CASSLAGQGTDGYTF. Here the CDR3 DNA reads TGTGCCAGCAGCTTAGCGGGACAGGGGACCGATGGCTACACCTTC.

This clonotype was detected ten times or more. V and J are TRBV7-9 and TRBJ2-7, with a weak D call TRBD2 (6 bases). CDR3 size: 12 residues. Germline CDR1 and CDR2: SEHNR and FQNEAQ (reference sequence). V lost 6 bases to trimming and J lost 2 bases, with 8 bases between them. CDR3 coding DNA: TGTGCCAGCAGTTCTAGCGCCTACGAGCAGTACTTC. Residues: CASSSSAYEQYF.

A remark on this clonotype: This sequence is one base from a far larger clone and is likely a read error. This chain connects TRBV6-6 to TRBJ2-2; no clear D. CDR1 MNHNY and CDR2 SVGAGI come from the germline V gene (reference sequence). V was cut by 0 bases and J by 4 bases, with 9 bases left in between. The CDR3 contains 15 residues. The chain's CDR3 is CASSYSNVPTGELFF. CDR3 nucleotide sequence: TGTGCCAGCAGTTACTCGAATGTTCCCACCGGGGAGCTGTTTTTT.

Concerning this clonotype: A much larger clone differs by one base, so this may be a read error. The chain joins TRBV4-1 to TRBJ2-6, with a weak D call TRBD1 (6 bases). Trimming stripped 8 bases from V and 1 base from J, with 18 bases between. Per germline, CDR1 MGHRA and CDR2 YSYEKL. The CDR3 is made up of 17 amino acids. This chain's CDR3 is CASSRTQGKSGANVLTF. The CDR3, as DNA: TGCGCCAGCTCCCGAACCCAGGGGAAATCTGGGGCCAACGTCCTGACTTTC.

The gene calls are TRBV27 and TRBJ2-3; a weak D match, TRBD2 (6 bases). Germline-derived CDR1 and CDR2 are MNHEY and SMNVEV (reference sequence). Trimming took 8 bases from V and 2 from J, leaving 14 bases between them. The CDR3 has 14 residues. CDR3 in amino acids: CASGTLPLTDTQYF. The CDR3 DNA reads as TGTGCCAGCGGGACTTTACCACTCACAGATACGCAGTATTTT.

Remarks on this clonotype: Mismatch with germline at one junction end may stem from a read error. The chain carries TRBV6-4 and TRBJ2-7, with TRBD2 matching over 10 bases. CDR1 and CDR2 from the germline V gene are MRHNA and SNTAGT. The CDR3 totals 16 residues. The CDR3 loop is CAGRRLAGTPSYEHYF. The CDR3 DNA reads TGTGCCGGCAGAAGACTAGCGGGTACTCCTTCTTACGAGCATTACTTC.

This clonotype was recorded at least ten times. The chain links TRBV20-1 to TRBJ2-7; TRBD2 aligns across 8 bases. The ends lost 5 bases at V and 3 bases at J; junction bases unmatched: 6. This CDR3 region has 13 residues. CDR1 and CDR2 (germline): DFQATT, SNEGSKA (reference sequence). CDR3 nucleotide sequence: TGCAGTGCTCCGGCTAGCGGGTACTACGAGCAGTACTTC. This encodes CSAPASGYYEQYF.

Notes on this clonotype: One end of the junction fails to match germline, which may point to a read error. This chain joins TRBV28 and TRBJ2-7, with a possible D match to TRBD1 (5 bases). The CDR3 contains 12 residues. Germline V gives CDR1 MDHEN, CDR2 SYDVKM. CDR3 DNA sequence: TGTGCCAGCACTACTGACAGTATTGAATTTTGCTTC. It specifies CASTTDSIEFCF.

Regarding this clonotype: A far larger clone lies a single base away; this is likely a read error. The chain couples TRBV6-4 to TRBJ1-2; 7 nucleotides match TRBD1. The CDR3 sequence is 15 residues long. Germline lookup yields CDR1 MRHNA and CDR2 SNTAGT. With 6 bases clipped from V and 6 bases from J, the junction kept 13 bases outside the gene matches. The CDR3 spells CASRREWAGGDGYTF. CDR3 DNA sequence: TGTGCCAGCAGAAGAGAGTGGGCAGGGGGGGATGGCTACACCTTC.

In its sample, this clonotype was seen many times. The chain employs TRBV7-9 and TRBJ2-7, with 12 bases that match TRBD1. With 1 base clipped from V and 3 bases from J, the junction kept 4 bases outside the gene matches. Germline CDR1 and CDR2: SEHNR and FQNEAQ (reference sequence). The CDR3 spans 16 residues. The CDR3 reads CASSLGGTGGNYEQYF. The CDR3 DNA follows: TGTGCCAGCAGCTTAGGAGGGACAGGGGGCAACTACGAGCAGTACTTC.

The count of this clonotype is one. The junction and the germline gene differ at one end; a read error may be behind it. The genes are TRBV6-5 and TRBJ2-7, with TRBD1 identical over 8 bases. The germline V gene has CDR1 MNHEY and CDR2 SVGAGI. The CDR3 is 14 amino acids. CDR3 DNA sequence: TGTGCCATCAGTTATTGGGACAGGTCCTACGAGCAGTACTTC. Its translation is CAISYWDRSYEQYF.

This chain's CDR3 is CASSLGLGHTEAFF. DNA for the CDR3: TGTGCCAGCAGCTTGGGACTGGGACACACTGAAGCTTTCTTT. The genes are TRBV5-4 and TRBJ1-1; maybe TRBD1 (5 bases). The CDR3 extends over 14 amino acids. CDR1 and CDR2 (germline): SGHNT, YYREEE (reference sequence). With 0 bases removed from V and 3 bases from J, the gap between germline ends came to 9 bases.

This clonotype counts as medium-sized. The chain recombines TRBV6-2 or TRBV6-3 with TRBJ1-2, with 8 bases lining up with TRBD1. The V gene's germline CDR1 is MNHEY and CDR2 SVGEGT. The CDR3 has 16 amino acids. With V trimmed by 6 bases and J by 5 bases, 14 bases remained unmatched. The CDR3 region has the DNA TGTGCCAGCAGATCTCCATGGGACAGGCTCGTATATGGCTACACCTTC. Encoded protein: CASRSPWDRLVYGYTF.

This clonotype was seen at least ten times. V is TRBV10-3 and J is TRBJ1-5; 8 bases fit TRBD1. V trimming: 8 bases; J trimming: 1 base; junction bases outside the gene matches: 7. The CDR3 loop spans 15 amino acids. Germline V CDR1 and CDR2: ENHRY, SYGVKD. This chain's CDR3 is CAIGEQGESNQPQHF. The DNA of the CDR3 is TGTGCCATCGGAGAACAGGGGGAGAGCAATCAGCCCCAGCATTTT.

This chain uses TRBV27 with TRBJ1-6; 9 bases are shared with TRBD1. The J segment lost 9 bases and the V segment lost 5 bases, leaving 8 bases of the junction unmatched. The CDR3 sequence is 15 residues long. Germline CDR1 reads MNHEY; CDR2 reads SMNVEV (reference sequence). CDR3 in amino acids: CASSPRDRAVSPLHF. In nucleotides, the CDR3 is TGTGCCAGCAGTCCCCGGGACAGGGCTGTTTCACCCCTCCACTTT.

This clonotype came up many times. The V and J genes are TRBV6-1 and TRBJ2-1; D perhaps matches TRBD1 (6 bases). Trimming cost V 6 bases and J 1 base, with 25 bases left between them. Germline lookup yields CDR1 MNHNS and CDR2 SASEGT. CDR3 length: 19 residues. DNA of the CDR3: TGTGCCAGCAGGCCTATGTCTGGGGGCGGTAAGGGGTCCTACAATGAGCAGTTCTTC. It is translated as CASRPMSGGGKGSYNEQFF.